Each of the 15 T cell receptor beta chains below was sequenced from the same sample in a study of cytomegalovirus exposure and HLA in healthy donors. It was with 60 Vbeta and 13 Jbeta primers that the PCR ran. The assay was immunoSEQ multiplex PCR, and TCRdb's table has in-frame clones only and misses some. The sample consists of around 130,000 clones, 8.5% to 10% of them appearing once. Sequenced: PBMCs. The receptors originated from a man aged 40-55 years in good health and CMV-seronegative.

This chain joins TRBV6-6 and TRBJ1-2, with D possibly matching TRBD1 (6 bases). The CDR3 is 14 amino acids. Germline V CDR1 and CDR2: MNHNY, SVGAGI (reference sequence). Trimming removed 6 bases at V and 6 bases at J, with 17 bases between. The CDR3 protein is CASRLRGAQNGYTF. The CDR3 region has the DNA TGTGCCAGCAGACTGCGGGGGGCGCAGAATGGCTACACCTTC.

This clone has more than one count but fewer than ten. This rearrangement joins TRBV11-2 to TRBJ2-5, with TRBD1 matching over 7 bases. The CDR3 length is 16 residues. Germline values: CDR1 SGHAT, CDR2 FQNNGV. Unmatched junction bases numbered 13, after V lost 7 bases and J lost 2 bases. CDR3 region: CASNSVGTVAQETQYF. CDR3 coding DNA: TGTGCCAGCAACTCGGTCGGGACAGTGGCACAAGAGACCCAGTACTTC.

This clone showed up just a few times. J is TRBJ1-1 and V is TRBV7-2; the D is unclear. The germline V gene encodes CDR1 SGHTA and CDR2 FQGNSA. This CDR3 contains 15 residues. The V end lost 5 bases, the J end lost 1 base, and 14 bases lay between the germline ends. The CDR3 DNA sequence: TGTGCCAGCAGCGTGAGCGCGGGCGCGAACACTGAAGCTTTCTTT. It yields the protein CASSVSAGANTEAFF. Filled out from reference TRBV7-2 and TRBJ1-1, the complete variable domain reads GAGVSQSPSNKVTEKGKDVELRCDPISGHTALYWYRQSLGQGLEFLIYFQGNSAPDKSGLPSDRFSAERTGGSVSTLTIQRTQQEDSAVYLCASSVSAGANTEAFFGQGTRLTVV.

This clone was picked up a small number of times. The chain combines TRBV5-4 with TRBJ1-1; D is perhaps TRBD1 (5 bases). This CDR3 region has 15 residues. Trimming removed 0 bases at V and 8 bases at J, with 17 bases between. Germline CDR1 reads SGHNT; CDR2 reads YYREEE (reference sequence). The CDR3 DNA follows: TGTGCCAGCAGCTTGGAAGCAGGGTCCTCCGGCGAAGCTTTCTTT. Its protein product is CASSLEAGSSGEAFF.

The CDR3 DNA follows: TGTGCCAGCAGTTTCACAGGGGGGAGATCACCCCTCCACTTT. It encodes CASSFTGGRSPLHF. The J gene is TRBJ1-6, the V gene TRBV27; 8 positions match TRBD1. CDR1 is MNHEY, CDR2 SMNVEV, per germline (reference sequence). The CDR3 loop spans 14 amino acids. V shed 3 bases, J shed 10 bases, and the junction held 5 bases outside the gene matches.

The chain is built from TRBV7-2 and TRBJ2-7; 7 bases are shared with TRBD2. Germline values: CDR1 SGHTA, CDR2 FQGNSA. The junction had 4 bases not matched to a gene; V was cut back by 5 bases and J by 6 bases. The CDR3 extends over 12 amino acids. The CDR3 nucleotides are TGTGCCAGCAGCGGCGGGGGTGGCGAGCAGTACTTC. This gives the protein CASSGGGGEQYF.

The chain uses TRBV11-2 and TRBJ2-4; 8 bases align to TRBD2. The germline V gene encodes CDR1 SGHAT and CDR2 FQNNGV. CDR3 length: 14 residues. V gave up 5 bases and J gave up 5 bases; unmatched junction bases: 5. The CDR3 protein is CASSEPGGQNIQYF. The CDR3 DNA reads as TGTGCCAGCAGCGAACCGGGGGGGCAAAACATTCAGTACTTC.

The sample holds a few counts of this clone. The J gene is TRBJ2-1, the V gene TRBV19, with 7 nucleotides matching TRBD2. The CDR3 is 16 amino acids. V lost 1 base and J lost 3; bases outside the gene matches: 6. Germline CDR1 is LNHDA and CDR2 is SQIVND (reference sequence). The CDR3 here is CASSIGWRGSYNEQFF. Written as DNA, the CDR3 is TGTGCCAGTAGTATAGGGTGGCGGGGGAGCTACAATGAGCAGTTCTTC.

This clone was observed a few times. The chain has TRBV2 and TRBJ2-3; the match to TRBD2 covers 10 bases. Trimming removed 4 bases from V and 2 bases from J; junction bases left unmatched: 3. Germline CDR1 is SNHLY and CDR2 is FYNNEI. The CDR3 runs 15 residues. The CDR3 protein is CASSGAGGITDTQYF. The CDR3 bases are TGTGCCAGCAGTGGAGCGGGGGGGATCACAGATACGCAGTATTTT.

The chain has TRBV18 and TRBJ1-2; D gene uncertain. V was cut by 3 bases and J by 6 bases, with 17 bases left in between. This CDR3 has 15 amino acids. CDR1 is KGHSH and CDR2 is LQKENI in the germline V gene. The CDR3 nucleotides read TGTGCCAGCTCACCCAACAGCTACGGGGAGGATGGCTACACCTTC. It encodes CASSPNSYGEDGYTF.

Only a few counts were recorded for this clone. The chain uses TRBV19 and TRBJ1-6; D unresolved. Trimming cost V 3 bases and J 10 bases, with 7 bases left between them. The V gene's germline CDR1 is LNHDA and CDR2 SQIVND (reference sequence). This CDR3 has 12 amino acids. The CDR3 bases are TGTGCCAGTAGTATTGCAGGATCACCCCTCCACTTT. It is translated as CASSIAGSPLHF. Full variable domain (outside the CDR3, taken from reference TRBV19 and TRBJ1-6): DGGITQSPKYLFRKEGQNVTLSCEQNLNHDAMYWYRQDPGQGLRLIYYSQIVNDFQKGDIAEGYSVSREKKESFPLTVTSAQKNPTAFYLCASSIAGSPLHFGNGTRLTVT.

As DNA, the CDR3 is TGCGCCAGCAGCCAAGGGCGCGGAGAGACCCAGTACTTC. Translated: CASSQGRGETQYF. This chain connects TRBV4-1 to TRBJ2-5; unclear D gene. V was shortened by 1 base and J by 4 bases, with 7 bases between the two germline ends. The CDR3 sequence is 13 residues long. Germline V gene lookup returns CDR1 MGHRA and CDR2 YSYEKL.

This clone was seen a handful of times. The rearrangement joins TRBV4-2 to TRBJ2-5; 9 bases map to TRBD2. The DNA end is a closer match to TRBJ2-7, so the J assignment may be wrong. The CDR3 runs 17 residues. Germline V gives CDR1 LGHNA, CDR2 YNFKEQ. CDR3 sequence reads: CASSQVSGGELSYEQYF. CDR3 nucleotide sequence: TGTGCCAGCAGCCAAGTTAGCGGGGGAGAACTCTCCTACGAGCAGTACTTC.

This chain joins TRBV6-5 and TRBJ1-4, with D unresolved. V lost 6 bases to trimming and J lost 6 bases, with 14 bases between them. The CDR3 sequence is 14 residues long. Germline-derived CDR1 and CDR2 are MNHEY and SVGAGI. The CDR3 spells CASSYGLSDEKLFF. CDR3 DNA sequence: TGTGCCAGCAGCTATGGACTATCGGATGAAAAACTGTTTTTT.

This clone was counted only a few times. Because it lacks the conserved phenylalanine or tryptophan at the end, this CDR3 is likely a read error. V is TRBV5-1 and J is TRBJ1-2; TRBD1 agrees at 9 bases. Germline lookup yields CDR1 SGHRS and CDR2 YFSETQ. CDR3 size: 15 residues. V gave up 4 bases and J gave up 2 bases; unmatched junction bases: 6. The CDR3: CASSRGQGTNYGYTV. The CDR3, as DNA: TGCGCCAGCAGCCGCGGACAGGGGACAAACTATGGCTACACCGTC.